This TCR beta chain was identified in a study of shared clonotypes between healthy human individuals. Background on the study: Three plates were used per donor for CD4 naive, three for CD4 memory, two for CD8 naive and one for CD8 memory. The study, taken as a whole, reports: Non-shared clonotypes showed lower generation probabilities than clonotypes common to all four donors. The small donor group covered limited genetic and exposure diversity.

The repertoire was sequenced with immunoSEQ multiplex PCR; TCRdb's copy has only in-frame clones and lacks some. The sample holds roughly 2,500,000 clones; 93% are singletons and the top ten take around 0.4%. With regard to this clone: As yet, its antigen is unknown.

V was pared by 2 bases and J by 5 bases, with 6 bases of the junction left unmatched. This CDR3 comprises 15 residues. The V gene's germline CDR1 is KGHSH and CDR2 LQKENI. V gene TRBV18 combines with J gene TRBJ1-2, with 9 nucleotides matching TRBD1. Sequencing input: naive CD4+ T cells from PBMCs. Subset defined: CD45RA+ positively selected. The receptor comes from a man aged 18-30 years in good health. Some clones in this sample may be carry-over from other donors' samples. This CDR3 reads CASSPAGTGLYGYTF. The CDR3, as DNA: TGTGCCAGCTCACCAGCCGGGACAGGGCTGTATGGCTACACCTTC.